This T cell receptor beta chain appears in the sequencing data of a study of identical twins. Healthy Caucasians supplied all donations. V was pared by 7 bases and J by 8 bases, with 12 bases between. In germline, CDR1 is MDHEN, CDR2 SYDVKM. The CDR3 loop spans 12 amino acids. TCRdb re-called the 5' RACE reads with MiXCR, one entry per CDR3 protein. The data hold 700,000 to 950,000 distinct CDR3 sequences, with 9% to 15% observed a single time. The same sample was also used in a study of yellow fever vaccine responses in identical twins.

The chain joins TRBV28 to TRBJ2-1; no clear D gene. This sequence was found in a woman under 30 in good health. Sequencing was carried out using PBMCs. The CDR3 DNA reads TGTGCCAGCATAGGCATAAACGATGAGCAGTTCTTC. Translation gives CASIGINDEQFF.